Shown below are 13 T cell receptor beta chains from a single sample sequenced in a study of blood T cell repertoires in COVID-19. Assay: immunoSEQ multiplex PCR; the TCRdb copy retains only in-frame clones and omits some. The sample yields roughly 300,000 clones, roughly nine tenths seen once. Input material: peripheral blood. These receptors were collected from a woman in her twenties or thirties with COVID-19, enrolled during active disease.

The genes are TRBV3-1 (or the pseudogene TRBV3-2) and TRBJ2-3; tentatively, D is TRBD1 (6 bases). Between the trimmed V and J ends, which lost 1 base and 7 bases, there was a span of 15 bases. The CDR3 totals 15 residues. Germline V lookup: CDR1 LGHDT, CDR2 YNNKEL (reference sequence). The CDR3 here is CASSQGDNPGNTQYF. CDR3 nucleotide sequence: TGTGCCAGCAGCCAAGGGGACAACCCAGGAAATACGCAGTATTTT.

The gene calls are TRBV5-1 and TRBJ1-6; 9 bases line up with TRBD1. V trimming: 4 bases; J trimming: 6 bases; junction bases outside the gene matches: 2. This CDR3 has 14 residues. Germline V CDR1 and CDR2: SGHRS, YFSETQ. The CDR3 nucleotides are TGCGCCAGCAGCCGGACAGGGGCTAATTCACCCCTCCACTTT. This codes for CASSRTGANSPLHF.

This clone was counted between two and nine times. The chain combines TRBV19 with TRBJ1-2; 10 bases are a match to TRBD1. CDR1 is LNHDA and CDR2 is SQIVND in the germline V gene (reference sequence). The CDR3 has 15 residues. V was pared by 2 bases and J by 1 base, with 1 base of the junction left unmatched. The DNA of the CDR3 is TGTGCCAGTAGTATACGGGACAGGGGTAACTATGGCTACACCTTC. As protein: CASSIRDRGNYGYTF.

The chain carries TRBV6-5 and TRBJ1-5, with TRBD1 as a possible D gene (5 bases). V lost 2 bases and J lost 6, with 8 bases in between. CDR3 size: 13 residues. Germline V CDR1 and CDR2: MNHEY, SVGAGI. CDR3 protein: CASSYGGSQPQHF. For the CDR3, the DNA is TGTGCCAGCAGTTACGGGGGGAGTCAGCCCCAGCATTTT.

The chain links TRBV4-2 to TRBJ2-7; 7 bases are a match to TRBD2. The length of the CDR3 is 16 residues. The germline CDR1 and CDR2 sequences are LGHNA and YNFKEQ. J lost 0 bases, V lost 1 base, and 6 bases had no gene match. CDR3 in DNA: TGTGCCAGCAGCCAAGGGAAAGGGGACTACTCCTACGAGCAGTACTTC. Protein sequence: CASSQGKGDYSYEQYF.

The V gene is TRBV5-1, the J gene TRBJ2-7, with TRBD1 identical over 10 bases. V shed 0 bases and J 1 base; nucleotides not matched to a gene: 4. Germline V CDR1 and CDR2: SGHRS, YFSETQ. This CDR3 contains 16 residues. Written as DNA, the CDR3 is TGCGCCAGCAGCTTGGTTGGACAGGGGGTTTCCTACGAGCAGTACTTC. Its protein is CASSLVGQGVSYEQYF.

This clone was observed a handful of times. The V and J genes are TRBV5-1 and TRBJ2-3; D might be TRBD2 (7 bases). Germline CDR1 reads SGHRS; CDR2 reads YFSETQ. Trimming took off 4 bases at V and 0 bases at J, with 12 bases between the two ends. The CDR3 loop spans 15 amino acids. The CDR3 DNA reads TGCGCCAGCAGCGGCCGGGGGGCTAGCACAGATACGCAGTATTTT. Translated: CASSGRGASTDTQYF.

The chain couples TRBV19 to TRBJ2-4; TRBD1 is a possible D gene (6 bases). Per germline, CDR1 LNHDA and CDR2 SQIVND (reference sequence). Trimming cost V 5 bases and J 1 base, with 12 bases left between them. The CDR3 consists of 15 residues. CDR3 in amino acids: CASSQRQAAKNIQYF. The CDR3 region has the DNA TGTGCCAGTAGTCAAAGACAGGCGGCCAAAAACATTCAGTACTTC.

V and J are TRBV21-1 and TRBJ2-5; TRBD2 is the table's D call, not checked against the DNA. TRBV21-1 is deemed a pseudogene. This CDR3 spans 16 amino acids. The CDR3 coding sequence is TGTGCCAGCAGCAAAGAAGGGACTGGTAACCAAGAGACCCAGTACTTC. This encodes CASSKEGTGNQETQYF.

The J gene is TRBJ2-5, the V gene TRBV29-1; 10 nucleotides match TRBD2. Germline V gives CDR1 SQVTM, CDR2 ANQGSEA. This CDR3 spans 14 amino acids. Germline trimming cut 2 bases from V and 5 bases from J; bases unmatched to any gene: 5. CDR3 DNA sequence: TGCAGCGTTGAATCCAGCGGGGGGGCCGAGACCCAGTACTTC. Translation gives CSVESSGGAETQYF.

This clone occurred once. The chain recombines TRBV27 with TRBJ2-1; TRBD1 aligns across 7 bases. V was pared by 6 bases and J by 2 bases, with 7 bases of the junction left unmatched. CDR1 is MNHEY and CDR2 is SMNVEV in the germline V gene (reference sequence). The CDR3 extends over 15 amino acids. CDR3 DNA: TGTGCCAGCAGAGTACTGGGGACAGCCTACAATGAGCAGTTCTTC. Translating it yields CASRVLGTAYNEQFF.

The CDR3 nucleotides are TGCGCCAGCAGCCAAGAGGGACAGGGGACACACTACGAGCAGTACTTC. This translates into CASSQEGQGTHYEQYF. The V gene is TRBV4-1, the J gene TRBJ2-7; 10 nucleotides align to TRBD1. CDR1 MGHRA and CDR2 YSYEKL come from the germline V gene. The CDR3 is 16 amino acids. J lost 3 bases, V lost 0 bases, and 5 bases had no gene match.

J is TRBJ2-7 and V is TRBV5-4; 7 bases line up with TRBD2. There are 15 residues in the CDR3. After removal of 0 bases from V and 4 bases from J, the junction contained 7 bases not matched to a gene. Germline V gene lookup returns CDR1 SGHNT and CDR2 YYREEE (reference sequence). The CDR3 DNA sequence: TGTGCCAGCAGCTTGGCTGCTAGCGGAGAGTACGAGCAGTACTTC. It yields the protein CASSLAASGEYEQYF. Based on the CDR3 plus reference TRBV5-4 and TRBJ2-7, the full variable domain is ETGVTQSPTHLIKTRGQQVTLRCSSQSGHNTVSWYQQALGQGPQFIFQYYREEENGRGNFPPRFSGLQFPNYSSELNVNALELDDSALYLCASSLAASGEYEQYFGPGTRLTVT.